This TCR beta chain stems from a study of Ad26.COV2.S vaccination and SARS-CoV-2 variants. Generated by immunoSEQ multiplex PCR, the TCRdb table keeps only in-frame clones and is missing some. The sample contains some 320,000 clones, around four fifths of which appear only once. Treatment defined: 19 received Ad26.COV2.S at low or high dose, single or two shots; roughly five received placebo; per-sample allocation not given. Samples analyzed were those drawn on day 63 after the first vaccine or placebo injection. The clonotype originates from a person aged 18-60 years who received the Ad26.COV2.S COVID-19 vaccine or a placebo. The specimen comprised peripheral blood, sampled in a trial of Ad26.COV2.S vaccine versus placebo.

The CDR3 protein is CATSRSGTGYNEQFF. The CDR3 nucleotides read TGTGCCACCAGCAGATCTGGGACTGGTTACAATGAGCAGTTCTTC. The chain joins TRBV15 to TRBJ2-1; tentatively, D is TRBD2 (6 bases). V lost 2 bases and J 4 bases, leaving 12 bases between the germline ends. There are 15 residues in the CDR3. Per germline, CDR1 LNHNV and CDR2 YYDKDF (reference sequence). Looking up the rest from reference TRBV15 and TRBJ2-1 gives the full variable domain: DAMVIQNPRYQVTQFGKPVTLSCSQTLNHNVMYWYQQKSSQAPKLLFHYYDKDFNNEADTPDNFQSRRPNTSFCFLDIRSPGLGDTAMYLCATSRSGTGYNEQFFGPGTRLTVL.